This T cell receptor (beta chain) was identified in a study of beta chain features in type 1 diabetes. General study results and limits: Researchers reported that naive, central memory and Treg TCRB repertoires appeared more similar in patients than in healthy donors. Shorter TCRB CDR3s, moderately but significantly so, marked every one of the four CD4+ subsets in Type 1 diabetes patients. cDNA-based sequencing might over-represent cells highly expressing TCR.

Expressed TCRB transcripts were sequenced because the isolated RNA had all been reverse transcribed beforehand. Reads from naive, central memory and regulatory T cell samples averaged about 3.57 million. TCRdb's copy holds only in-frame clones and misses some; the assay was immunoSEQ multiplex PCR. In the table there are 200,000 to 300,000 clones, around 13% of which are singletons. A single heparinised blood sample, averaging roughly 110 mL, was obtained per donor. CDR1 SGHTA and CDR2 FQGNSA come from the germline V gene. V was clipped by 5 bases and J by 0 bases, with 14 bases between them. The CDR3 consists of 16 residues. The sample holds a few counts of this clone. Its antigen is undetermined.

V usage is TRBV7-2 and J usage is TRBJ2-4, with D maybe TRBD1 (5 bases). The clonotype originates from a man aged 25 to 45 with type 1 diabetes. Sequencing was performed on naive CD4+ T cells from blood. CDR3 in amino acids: CASSQPRQLAKNIQYF. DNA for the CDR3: TGTGCCAGCAGCCAACCCCGACAGCTAGCCAAAAACATTCAGTACTTC. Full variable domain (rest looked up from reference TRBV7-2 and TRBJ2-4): GAGVSQSPSNKVTEKGKDVELRCDPISGHTALYWYRQSLGQGLEFLIYFQGNSAPDKSGLPSDRFSAERTGGSVSTLTIQRTQQEDSAVYLCASSQPRQLAKNIQYFGAGTRLSVL.